This record looks at one T cell receptor (beta chain) sequence and its context. No antigen is known for it. V was cut by 1 base and J by 2 bases, with 12 bases left in between. The CDR3 length is 17 residues. Germline values: CDR1 MNHEY, CDR2 SMNVEV (reference sequence). TCRdb keeps only in-frame clones here, not all; method: immunoSEQ multiplex PCR. In the table there are some 96,000 clones, over 75% of which are singletons. This specimen belongs to a study of graft-versus-host responses after intestinal transplantation. Study-wide context: All of the recipients had induction that used anti-thymocyte globulin, then tacrolimus and steroids for about 3 years. Study conclusions and caveats: Peak circulating GvH clone levels tracked with early post-transplant HvG declines. Those patients showing graft-donor T cell macrochimerism displayed high graft-versus-host to host-versus-graft clonal ratios in allografts. Detected in recipient marrow were GvH clones, some of which were first observed in ileum or blood.

This clonotype originated in a human donor who was the organ donor for an intestinal transplant. The source material was unstimulated CD4+ T cells sorted from spleen or lymph node cells, sampled before transplant. The chain recombines TRBV27 with TRBJ2-6; D remains ambiguous. The CDR3 here is CASSLWVPGPGANVLTF. The CDR3 DNA follows: TGTGCCAGCAGTTTATGGGTTCCAGGCCCTGGGGCCAACGTCCTGACTTTC.